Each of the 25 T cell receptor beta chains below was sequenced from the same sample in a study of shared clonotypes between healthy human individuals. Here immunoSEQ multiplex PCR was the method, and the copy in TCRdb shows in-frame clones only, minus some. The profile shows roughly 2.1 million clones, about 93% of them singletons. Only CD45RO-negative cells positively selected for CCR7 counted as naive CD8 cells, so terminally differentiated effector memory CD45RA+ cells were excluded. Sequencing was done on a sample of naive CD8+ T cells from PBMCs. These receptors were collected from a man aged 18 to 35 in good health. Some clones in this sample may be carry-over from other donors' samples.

CDR3 in DNA: TGTGCCAGTAGCGGCCCAGCGGGTAACTACGAGCAGTACTTC. It yields the protein CASSGPAGNYEQYF. The chain has TRBV5-4 and TRBJ2-7, with a possible D match to TRBD2 (6 bases). The V and J ends lost 8 bases and 3 bases respectively, with 18 bases between them. From germline, CDR1 is SGHNT and CDR2 YYREEE (reference sequence). CDR3 length: 14 amino acids. The whole variable domain, remainder taken from reference TRBV5-4 and TRBJ2-7, is ETGVTQSPTHLIKTRGQQVTLRCSSQSGHNTVSWYQQALGQGPQFIFQYYREEENGRGNFPPRFSGLQFPNYSSELNVNALELDDSALYLCASSGPAGNYEQYFGPGTRLTVT.

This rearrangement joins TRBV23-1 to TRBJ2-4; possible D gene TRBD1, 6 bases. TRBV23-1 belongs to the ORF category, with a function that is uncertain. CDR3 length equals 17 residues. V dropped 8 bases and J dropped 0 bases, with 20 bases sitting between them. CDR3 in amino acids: CASANPRQELAKNIQYF. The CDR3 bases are TGCGCCAGCGCTAACCCCAGACAGGAGCTAGCCAAAAACATTCAGTACTTC.

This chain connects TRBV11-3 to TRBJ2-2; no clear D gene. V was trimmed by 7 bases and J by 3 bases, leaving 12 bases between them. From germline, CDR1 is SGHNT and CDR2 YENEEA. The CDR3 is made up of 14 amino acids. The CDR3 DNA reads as TGTGCCAGCAAGGATCGGGCAGACACCGGGGAGCTGTTTTTT. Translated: CASKDRADTGELFF.

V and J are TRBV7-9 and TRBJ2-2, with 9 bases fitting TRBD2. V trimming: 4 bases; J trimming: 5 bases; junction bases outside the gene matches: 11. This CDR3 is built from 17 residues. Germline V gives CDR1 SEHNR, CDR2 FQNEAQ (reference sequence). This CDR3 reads CASSSTGSGRYTGELFF. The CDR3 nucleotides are TGTGCCAGCAGCTCCACGGGTAGCGGGAGATATACCGGGGAGCTGTTTTTT.

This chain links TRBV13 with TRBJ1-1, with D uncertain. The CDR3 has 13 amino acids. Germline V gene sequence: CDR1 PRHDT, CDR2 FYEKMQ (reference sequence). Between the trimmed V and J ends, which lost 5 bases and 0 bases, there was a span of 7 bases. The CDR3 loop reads CASSSHLNTEAFF. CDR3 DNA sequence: TGTGCCAGCAGCAGCCACTTGAACACTGAAGCTTTCTTT. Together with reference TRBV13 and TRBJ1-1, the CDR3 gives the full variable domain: AAGVIQSPRHLIKEKRETATLKCYPIPRHDTVYWYQQGPGQDPQFLISFYEKMQSDKGSIPDRFSAQQFSDYHSELNMSSLELGDSALYFCASSSHLNTEAFFGQGTRLTVV.

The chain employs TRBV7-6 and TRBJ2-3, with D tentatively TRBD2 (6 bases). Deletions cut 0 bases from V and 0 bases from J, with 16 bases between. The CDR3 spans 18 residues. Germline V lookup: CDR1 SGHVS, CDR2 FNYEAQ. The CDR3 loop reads CASSLASGGYLSTDTQYF. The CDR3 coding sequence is TGTGCCAGCAGCTTAGCGAGTGGAGGGTACCTGAGCACAGATACGCAGTATTTT.

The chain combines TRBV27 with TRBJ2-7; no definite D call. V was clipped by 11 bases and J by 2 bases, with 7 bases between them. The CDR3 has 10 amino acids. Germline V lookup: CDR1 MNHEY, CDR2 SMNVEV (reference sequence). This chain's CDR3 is CACGTYEQYF. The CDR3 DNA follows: TGTGCCTGCGGAACCTACGAGCAGTACTTC.

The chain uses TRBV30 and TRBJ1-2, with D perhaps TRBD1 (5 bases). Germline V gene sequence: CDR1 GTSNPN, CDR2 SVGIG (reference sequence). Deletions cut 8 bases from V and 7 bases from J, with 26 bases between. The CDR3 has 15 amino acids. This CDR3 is CALNWFGRESPGYTF. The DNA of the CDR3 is TGTGCCCTGAACTGGTTTGGCAGGGAATCCCCTGGCTACACCTTC.

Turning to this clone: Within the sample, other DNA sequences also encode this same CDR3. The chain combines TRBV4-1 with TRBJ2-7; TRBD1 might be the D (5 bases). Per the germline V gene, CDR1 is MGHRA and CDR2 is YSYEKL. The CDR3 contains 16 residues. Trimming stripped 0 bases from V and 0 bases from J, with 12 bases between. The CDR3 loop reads CASSQDRTGVSYEQYF. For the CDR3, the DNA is TGCGCCAGCAGCCAAGATCGAACAGGAGTCTCCTACGAGCAGTACTTC.

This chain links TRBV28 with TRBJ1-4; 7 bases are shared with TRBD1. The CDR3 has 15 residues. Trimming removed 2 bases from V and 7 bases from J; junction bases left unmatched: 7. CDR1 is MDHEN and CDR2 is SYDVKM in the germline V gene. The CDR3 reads CASSLQTGISEKLFF. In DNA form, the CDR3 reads TGTGCCAGCAGTTTACAGACAGGGATCTCTGAAAAACTGTTTTTT.

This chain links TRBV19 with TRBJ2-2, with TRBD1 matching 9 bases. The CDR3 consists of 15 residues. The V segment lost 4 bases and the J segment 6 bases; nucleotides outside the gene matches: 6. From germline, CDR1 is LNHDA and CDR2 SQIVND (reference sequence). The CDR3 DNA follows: TGTGCCAGTAGTACGTGGGACAGGGCGGCCGGGGAGCTGTTTTTT. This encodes CASSTWDRAAGELFF. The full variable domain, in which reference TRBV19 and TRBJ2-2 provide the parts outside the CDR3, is DGGITQSPKYLFRKEGQNVTLSCEQNLNHDAMYWYRQDPGQGLRLIYYSQIVNDFQKGDIAEGYSVSREKKESFPLTVTSAQKNPTAFYLCASSTWDRAAGELFFGEGSRLTVL.

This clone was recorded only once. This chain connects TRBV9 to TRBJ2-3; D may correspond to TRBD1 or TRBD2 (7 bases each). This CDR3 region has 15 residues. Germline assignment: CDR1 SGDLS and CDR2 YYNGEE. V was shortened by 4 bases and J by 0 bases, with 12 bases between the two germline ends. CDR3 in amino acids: CASSPGGGSTDTQYF. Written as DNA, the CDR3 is TGTGCCAGCAGCCCAGGGGGGGGAAGCACAGATACGCAGTATTTT.

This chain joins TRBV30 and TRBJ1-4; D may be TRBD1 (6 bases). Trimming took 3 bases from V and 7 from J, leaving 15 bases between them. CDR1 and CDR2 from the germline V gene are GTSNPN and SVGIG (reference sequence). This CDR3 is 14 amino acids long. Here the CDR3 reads CAWSNGGGGEKLFF. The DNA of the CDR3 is TGTGCCTGGAGCAACGGGGGCGGAGGTGAAAAACTGTTTTTT.

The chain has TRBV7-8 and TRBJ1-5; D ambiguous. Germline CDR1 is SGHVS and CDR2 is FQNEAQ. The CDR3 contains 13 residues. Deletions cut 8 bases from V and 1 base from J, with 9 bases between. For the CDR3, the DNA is TGTGCCAGCGGGCCTGGGAGCAATCAGCCCCAGCATTTT. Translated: CASGPGSNQPQHF.

The CDR3 region is CASSSSGSFYNEQFF. Here the CDR3 DNA reads TGTGCCAGCAGTTCTAGCGGGAGTTTTTACAATGAGCAGTTCTTC. The rearrangement links TRBV28 to TRBJ2-1; 10 bases are a match to TRBD2. Trimming removed 4 bases from V and 4 bases from J; junction bases left unmatched: 4. The CDR3 runs 15 residues. Germline V gene sequence: CDR1 MDHEN, CDR2 SYDVKM.

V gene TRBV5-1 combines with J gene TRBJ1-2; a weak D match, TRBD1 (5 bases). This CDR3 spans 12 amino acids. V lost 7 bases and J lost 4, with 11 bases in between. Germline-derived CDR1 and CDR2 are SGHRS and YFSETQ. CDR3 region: CASHDRLYGYTF. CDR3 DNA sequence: TGCGCCAGCCACGACAGACTCTATGGCTACACCTTC.

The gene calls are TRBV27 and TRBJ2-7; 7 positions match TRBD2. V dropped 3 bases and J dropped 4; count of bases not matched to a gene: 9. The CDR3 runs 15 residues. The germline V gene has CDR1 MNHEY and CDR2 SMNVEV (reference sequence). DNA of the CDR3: TGTGCCAGCAGTTTTCTGGCGGGAGCGTTGTACGAGCAGTACTTC. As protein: CASSFLAGALYEQYF.

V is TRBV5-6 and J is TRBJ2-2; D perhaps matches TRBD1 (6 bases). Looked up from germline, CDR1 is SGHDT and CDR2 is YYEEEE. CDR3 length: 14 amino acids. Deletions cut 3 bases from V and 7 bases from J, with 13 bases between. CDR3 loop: CASSSGTSSGELFF. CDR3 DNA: TGTGCCAGCAGCTCCGGGACATCAAGCGGGGAGCTGTTTTTT. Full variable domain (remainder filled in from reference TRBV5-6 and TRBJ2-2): DAGVTQSPTHLIKTRGQQVTLRCSPKSGHDTVSWYQQALGQGPQFIFQYYEEEERQRGNFPDRFSGHQFPNYSSELNVNALLLGDSALYLCASSSGTSSGELFFGEGSRLTVL.

The CDR3 DNA is TGTGCCAGCAGTTACCAGACATACAAATCATCCTACGAGCAGTACTTC. Protein sequence: CASSYQTYKSSYEQYF. The chain carries TRBV6-6 and TRBJ2-7; no clear D gene. This CDR3 is built from 16 residues. The germline CDR1 and CDR2 sequences are MNHNY and SVGAGI (reference sequence). Trimming took off 2 bases at V and 1 base at J, with 15 bases between the two ends.

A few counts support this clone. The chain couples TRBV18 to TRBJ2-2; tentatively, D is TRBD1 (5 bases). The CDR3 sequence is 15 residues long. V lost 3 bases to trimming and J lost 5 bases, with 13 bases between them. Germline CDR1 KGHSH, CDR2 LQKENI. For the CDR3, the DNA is TGTGCCAGCTCACCGCTGGGCAAGGGGACCGGGGAGCTGTTTTTT. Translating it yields CASSPLGKGTGELFF.

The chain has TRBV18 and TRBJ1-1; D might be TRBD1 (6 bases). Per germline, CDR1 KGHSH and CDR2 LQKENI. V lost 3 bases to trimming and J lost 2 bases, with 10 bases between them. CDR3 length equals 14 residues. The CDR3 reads CASSPTGKNTEAFF. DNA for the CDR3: TGTGCCAGCTCACCCACAGGGAAAAACACTGAAGCTTTCTTT. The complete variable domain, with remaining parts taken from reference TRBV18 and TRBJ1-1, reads NAGVMQNPRHLVRRRGQEARLRCSPMKGHSHVYWYRQLPEEGLKFMVYLQKENIIDESGMPKERFSAEFPKEGPSILRIQQVVRGDSAAYFCASSPTGKNTEAFFGQGTRLTVV.

The CDR3 coding sequence is TGTGCCAGCAGCCCCTGGGCTAGCGGTACCTACAATGAGCAGTTCTTC. This codes for CASSPWASGTYNEQFF. This chain connects TRBV9 to TRBJ2-1; 7 bases agree with TRBD2. The length of the CDR3 is 16 residues. After removal of 4 bases from V and 2 bases from J, the junction contained 9 bases not matched to a gene. CDR1 is SGDLS, CDR2 YYNGEE, per germline.

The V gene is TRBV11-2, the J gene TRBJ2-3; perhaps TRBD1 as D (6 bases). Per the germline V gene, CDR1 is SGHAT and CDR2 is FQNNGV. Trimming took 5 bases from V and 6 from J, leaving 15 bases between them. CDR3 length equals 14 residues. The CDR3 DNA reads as TGTGCCAGCAGCCCTCGAGCAGGGGAGGATACGCAGTATTTT. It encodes CASSPRAGEDTQYF.

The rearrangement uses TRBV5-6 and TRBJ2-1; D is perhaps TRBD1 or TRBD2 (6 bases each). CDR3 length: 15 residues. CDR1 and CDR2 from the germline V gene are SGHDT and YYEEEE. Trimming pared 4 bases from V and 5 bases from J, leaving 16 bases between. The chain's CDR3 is CASSLGGGFDNEQFF. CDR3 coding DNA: TGTGCCAGCAGCCTGGGGGGCGGGTTCGACAATGAGCAGTTCTTC.

This chain's CDR3 is CASSYPPRTASYEQYF. The CDR3 nucleotides read TGTGCCAGCAGTTACCCACCCCGGACAGCCTCCTACGAGCAGTACTTC. The chain employs TRBV6-6 and TRBJ2-7, with D possibly matching TRBD1 (6 bases). Trimming took 2 bases from V and 0 from J, leaving 14 bases between them. Germline V gene sequence: CDR1 MNHNY, CDR2 SVGAGI (reference sequence). The length of the CDR3 is 16 residues.